The 12 T cell receptor beta chains listed next were all sequenced from one sample in a study of radiation and T cells in renal cell carcinoma. Noted time point: blood 2 weeks post-SBRT. As for treatment: 15 Gy SBRT to primary tumor, nephrectomy 4 weeks later. TCRdb's copy holds only in-frame clones and misses some; the assay was immunoSEQ multiplex PCR. The sample includes roughly 120,000 clones, around four fifths of them seen just once. Sequenced material: blood, taken from a patient whose treatment included radiotherapy and nephrectomy. The receptors here all came from a woman aged 60 to 75 with renal cell carcinoma.

This clone was recorded only once. The V call is TRBV10-1, the J call TRBJ1-1; D call uncertain. Germline CDR1 is WNHNN and CDR2 is SYGVQD (reference sequence). V was clipped by 6 bases and J by 1 base, with 9 bases between them. The CDR3 runs to 13 residues. This chain's CDR3 is CASRLTRNTEAFF. The CDR3 bases are TGCGCCAGCAGGCTCACCCGGAACACTGAAGCTTTCTTT.

The rearrangement links TRBV28 to TRBJ1-1; 10 bases fit TRBD1. Germline lookup yields CDR1 MDHEN and CDR2 SYDVKM. V shed 2 bases, J shed 10 bases, and the junction held 13 bases outside the gene matches. The CDR3 extends over 16 amino acids. CDR3 coding DNA: TGTGCCAGCAGTTTACCCAGAATTCCTGACAGGGGGCGAGCTTTCTTT. It codes for CASSLPRIPDRGRAFF.

This clone was picked up one time. The CDR3 DNA reads as TGTGCCAGCAGGGTGAACGGACGCTCTGGAAACACCATATATTTT. Translated: CASRVNGRSGNTIYF. V is TRBV5-5 and J is TRBJ1-3; D ambiguous. This CDR3 comprises 15 residues. Germline V CDR1 and CDR2: SGHKS, YYEKEE (reference sequence). The germline V and J ends were trimmed by 5 bases and 0 bases, with 12 bases remaining between them.

This chain connects TRBV28 to TRBJ1-2, with D perhaps TRBD1 (5 bases). Trimming shortened V by 4 bases and J by 3 bases, and 15 bases separated the two germline ends. The CDR3 has 15 residues. From germline, CDR1 is MDHEN and CDR2 SYDVKM. The CDR3 nucleotides are TGTGCCAGCAGTTCAGGCCTTCAGGGAGACTATGGCTACACCTTC. Translation gives CASSSGLQGDYGYTF.

V is TRBV5-8 and J is TRBJ2-7; D is tentatively TRBD1 or TRBD2 (5 bases each). V lost 3 bases and J 0 bases, leaving 7 bases between the germline ends. CDR1 and CDR2 (germline): SGHTS, YDEGEE. There are 13 residues in the CDR3. The CDR3 sequence: CASSSGASYEQYF. The DNA of the CDR3 is TGTGCCAGCAGCTCCGGGGCCTCCTACGAGCAGTACTTC.

The chain uses TRBV29-1 and TRBJ1-4, with D tentatively TRBD1 (5 bases). This CDR3 is built from 13 residues. The V end was cut by 4 bases, the J end by 6 bases, with 12 bases between. CDR1 and CDR2 from the germline V gene are SQVTM and ANQGSEA. This CDR3 reads CSVGGVADEKLFF. For the CDR3, the DNA is TGCAGCGTTGGGGGGGTTGCCGATGAAAAACTGTTTTTT.

The V gene is TRBV28, the J gene TRBJ2-7; tentatively, D is TRBD2 (5 bases). V lost 2 bases and J 0 bases, leaving 14 bases between the germline ends. The germline V gene has CDR1 MDHEN and CDR2 SYDVKM. The length of the CDR3 is 16 residues. The CDR3 loop reads CASSLIVWTDSYEQYF. DNA of the CDR3: TGTGCCAGCAGTTTAATAGTTTGGACTGACTCCTACGAGCAGTACTTC. The full variable domain, with the rest looked up from reference TRBV28 and TRBJ2-7, is DVKVTQSSRYLVKRTGEKVFLECVQDMDHENMFWYRQDPGLGLRLIYFSYDVKMKEKGDIPEGYSVSREKKERFSLILESASTNQTSMYLCASSLIVWTDSYEQYFGPGTRLTVT.

The gene calls are TRBV19 and TRBJ1-1; 10 positions match TRBD1. CDR3 size: 13 residues. The J segment lost 7 bases and the V segment lost 4 bases, leaving 3 bases of the junction unmatched. Germline V CDR1 and CDR2: LNHDA, SQIVND (reference sequence). The CDR3 DNA reads TGTGCCAGTAGTACTGGGACAGGGGTTGAAGCTTTCTTT. Residues: CASSTGTGVEAFF.

CDR3 residues: CAWRTSGRGRGDEQFF. CDR3 nucleotides: TGTGCCTGGAGAACTAGCGGGAGGGGGAGAGGCGATGAGCAGTTCTTC. The chain joins TRBV30 to TRBJ2-1; the match to TRBD2 covers 13 bases. V was pared by 3 bases and J by 8 bases, with 10 bases of the junction left unmatched. Germline CDR1 and CDR2: GTSNPN and SVGIG (reference sequence). This CDR3 has 16 residues. The variable domain in full, with the rest retrieved from reference TRBV30 and TRBJ2-1, is SQTIHQWPATLVQPVGSPLSLECTVEGTSNPNLYWYRQAAGRGLQLLFYSVGIGQISSEVPQNLSASRPQDRQFILSSKKLLLSDSGFYLCAWRTSGRGRGDEQFFGPGTRLTVL.

A word on this clone: At one boundary the junction diverges from the germline segment, which might be a read error. The chain couples TRBV2 to TRBJ1-5; D remains unclear. The CDR3 runs 13 residues. CDR1 SNHLY and CDR2 FYNNEI come from the germline V gene. The CDR3: CASNEGYNQPQHF. As DNA, the CDR3 is TGTGCCAGCAATGAAGGGTACAATCAGCCCCAGCATTTT. Drawing the rest from reference TRBV2 and TRBJ1-5, the complete variable domain is EPEVTQTPSHQVTQMGQEVILRCVPISNHLYFYWYRQILGQKVEFLVSFYNNEISEKSEIFDDQFSVERPDGSNFTLKIRSTKLEDSAMYFCASNEGYNQPQHFGDGTRLSIL.

The chain joins TRBV4-2 to TRBJ2-5; D call uncertain. V shed 0 bases and J shed 2 bases, with 10 bases lying between them. In germline, CDR1 is LGHNA, CDR2 YNFKEQ. The CDR3 totals 15 residues. The CDR3 DNA sequence: TGTGCCAGCAGCCAAGATCTTAATGGACAAGAGACCCAGTACTTC. Protein: CASSQDLNGQETQYF.

The V call is TRBV6-5, the J call TRBJ2-7; D is undetermined. V was cut by 5 bases and J by 2 bases, with 4 bases left in between. The CDR3 has 11 amino acids. The germline CDR1 and CDR2 sequences are MNHEY and SVGAGI. The CDR3: CASSEAYEQYF. The CDR3 DNA reads TGTGCCAGCAGTGAAGCCTACGAGCAGTACTTC.